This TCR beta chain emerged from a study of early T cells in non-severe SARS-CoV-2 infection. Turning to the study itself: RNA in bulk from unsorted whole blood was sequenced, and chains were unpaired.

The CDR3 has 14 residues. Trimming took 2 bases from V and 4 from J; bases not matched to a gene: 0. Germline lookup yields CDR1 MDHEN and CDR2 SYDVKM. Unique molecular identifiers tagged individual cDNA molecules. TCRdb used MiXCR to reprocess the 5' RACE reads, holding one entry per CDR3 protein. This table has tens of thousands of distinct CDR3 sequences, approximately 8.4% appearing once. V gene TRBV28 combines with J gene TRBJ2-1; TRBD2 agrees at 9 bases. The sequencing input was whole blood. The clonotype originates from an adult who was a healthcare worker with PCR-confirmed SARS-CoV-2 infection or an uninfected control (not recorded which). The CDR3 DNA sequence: TGTGCCAGCAGTTTAGCGGGAGGGTACAATGAGCAGTTCTTC. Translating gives CASSLAGGYNEQFF.